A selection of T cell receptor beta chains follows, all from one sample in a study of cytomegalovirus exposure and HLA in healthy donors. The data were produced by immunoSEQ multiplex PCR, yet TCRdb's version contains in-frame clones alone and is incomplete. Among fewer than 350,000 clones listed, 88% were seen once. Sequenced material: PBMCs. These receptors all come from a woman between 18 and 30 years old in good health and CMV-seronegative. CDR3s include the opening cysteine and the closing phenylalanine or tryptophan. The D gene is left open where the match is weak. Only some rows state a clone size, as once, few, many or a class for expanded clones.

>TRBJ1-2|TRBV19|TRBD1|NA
CASRSRDRSYGYTF
TGTGCCAGTAGAAGCCGGGACAGAAGCTATGGCTACACCTTC
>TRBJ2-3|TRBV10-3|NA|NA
CAISLSTDTQYF
TGTGCCATCAGTTTAAGCACAGATACGCAGTATTTT
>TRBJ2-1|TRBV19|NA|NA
CASSINAGSSYNEQFF
TGTGCCAGTAGTATCAATGCGGGAAGCTCCTACAATGAGCAGTTCTTC
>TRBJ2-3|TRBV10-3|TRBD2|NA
CAISVAGSTDTQYF
TGTGCCATCAGTGTAGCGGGATCCACAGATACGCAGTATTTT
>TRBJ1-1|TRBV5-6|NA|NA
CASSLDGVKTLLGAFF
TGTGCCAGCAGCTTGGATGGAGTAAAAACCTTGCTAGGAGCTTTCTTT
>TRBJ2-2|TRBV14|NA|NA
CASSQGAPDTGELFF
TGTGCCAGCAGCCAGGGGGCTCCTGACACCGGGGAGCTGTTTTTT
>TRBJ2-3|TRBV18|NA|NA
CASSPSLVIPDTQYF
TGTGCCAGCTCACCATCCTTAGTTATCCCAGATACGCAGTATTTT
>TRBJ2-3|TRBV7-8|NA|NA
CASSGVAEGTTDTQYF
TGTGCCAGCAGCGGAGTGGCGGAGGGGACCACAGATACGCAGTATTTT
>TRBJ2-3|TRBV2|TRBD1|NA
CASGGQGEVTQYF
TGTGCCAGCGGGGGACAGGGGGAAGTTACGCAGTATTTT
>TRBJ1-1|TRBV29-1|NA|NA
CSADGTEAFF
TGCAGCGCTGACGGCACTGAAGCTTTCTTT
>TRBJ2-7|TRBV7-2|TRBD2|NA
CASSSGTIGHEQYF
TGTGCCAGCAGCTCCGGGACTATCGGTCACGAGCAGTACTTC
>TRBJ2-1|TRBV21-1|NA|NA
CASSKRTSNGFGEQFF
TGTGCCAGCAGCAAACGCACTAGTAATGGGTTTGGTGAGCAGTTCTTC
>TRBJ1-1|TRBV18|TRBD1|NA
CASSPKDRGQYEAFF
TGTGCCAGCTCACCGAAGGACAGGGGTCAATATGAAGCTTTCTTT
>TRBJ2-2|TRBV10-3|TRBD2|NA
CAIRVSGTALNTGELFF
TGTGCCATCAGGGTTAGCGGGACTGCCTTGAACACCGGGGAGCTGTTTTTT
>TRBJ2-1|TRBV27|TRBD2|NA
CASSLTSGIVVSEQFF
TGTGCCAGCAGTTTGACTAGCGGGATAGTTGTAAGTGAGCAGTTCTTC
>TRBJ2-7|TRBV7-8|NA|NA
CASSLAGGLATYEQYF
TGTGCCAGCAGCTTAGCGGGGGGACTTGCGACCTACGAGCAGTACTTC
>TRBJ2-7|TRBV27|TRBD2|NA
CASMWLAGAGEQYF
TGTGCCAGCATGTGGCTAGCGGGAGCGGGGGAGCAGTACTTC
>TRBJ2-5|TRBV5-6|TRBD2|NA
CASSAGRVGTRVETQYF
TGTGCCAGCAGCGCCGGTCGGGTTGGGACTAGGGTAGAGACCCAGTACTTC
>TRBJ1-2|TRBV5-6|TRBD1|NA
CASSLAGGYGYTF
TGTGCCAGCAGCTTGGCAGGGGGCTATGGCTACACCTTC
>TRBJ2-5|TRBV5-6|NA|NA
CASSFSEETQYF
TGTGCCAGCAGCTTTTCGGAAGAGACCCAGTACTTC
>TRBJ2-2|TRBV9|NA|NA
CASSPRTNYGNGELFF
TGTGCCAGCAGCCCGAGGACTAACTATGGGAACGGGGAGCTGTTTTTT
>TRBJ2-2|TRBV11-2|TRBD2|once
CASSLRGTRRGVGELFF
TGTGCCAGCAGCTTACGAGGGACTAGAAGAGGCGTCGGGGAGCTGTTTTTT
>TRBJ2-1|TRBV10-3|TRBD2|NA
CAISRLADRYNEQFF
TGTGCCATCAGCCGACTAGCGGACCGCTACAATGAGCAGTTCTTC
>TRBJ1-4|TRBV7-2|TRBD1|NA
CASSLGGTGEKLFF
TGTGCCAGCAGCTTAGGAGGGACAGGGGAAAAACTGTTTTTT
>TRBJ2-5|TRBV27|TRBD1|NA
CASSLFGTATETQYF
TGTGCCAGCAGTTTATTCGGGACAGCTACAGAGACCCAGTACTTC
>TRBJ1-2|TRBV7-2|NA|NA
CASSLQANYGYTF
TGTGCCAGCAGCTTGCAGGCTAACTATGGCTACACCTTC
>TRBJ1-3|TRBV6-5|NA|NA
CASGLSGNTIYF
TGTGCCAGCGGGCTCTCTGGAAACACCATATATTTT
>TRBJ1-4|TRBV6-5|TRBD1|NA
CASSSNPGQSNEKLFF
TGTGCCAGCAGTTCGAATCCGGGACAGTCTAATGAAAAACTGTTTTTT
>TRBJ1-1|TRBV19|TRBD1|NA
CASSAPRDRATEAFF
TGTGCCAGTAGTGCACCACGGGACAGGGCCACTGAAGCTTTCTTT
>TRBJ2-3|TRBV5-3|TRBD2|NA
CARSGGLAVSTDTQYF
TGTGCCAGAAGCGGGGGACTAGCTGTTAGCACAGATACGCAGTATTTT
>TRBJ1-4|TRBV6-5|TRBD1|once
CASSSSGTGLSWVF
TGTGCCAGCAGCTCGTCCGGGACAGGGTTATCGTGGGTTTTT
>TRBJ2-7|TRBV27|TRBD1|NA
CASSPRDRPTYEQYF
TGTGCCAGCAGTCCGAGGGACAGACCAACCTACGAGCAGTACTTC
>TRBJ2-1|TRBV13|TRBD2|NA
CASSSNPAGLLYNEQFF
TGTGCCAGCAGTTCTAATCCAGCGGGACTTCTCTACAATGAGCAGTTCTTC